The next 27 T cell receptor beta chains were all read from a single sample in a study of shared T cell receptors in the human thymus (dated by TCRdb to the early 2020s). Receptor libraries were prepared by the immunoSEQ multiplex PCR assay. Imported from immuneACCESS, the table was reduced by TCRdb to in-frame sequences with V and J called. These copies leave out some clones; in studies compared against another copy, an unresolved V gene accounts for under half, and the cause of the remainder is not known. Across this sample there are over 350,000 clones, with approximately 95% seen only once. Of the sample, 0.015% to 0.025% is held by the ten largest clones. Source material: thymocytes. All receptors derive from a human donor.

The rearrangement uses TRBV27 and TRBJ2-3, with D possibly matching TRBD2 (5 bases). The CDR3 is made up of 20 amino acids. V lost 6 bases and J 0 bases, leaving 28 bases between the germline ends. Germline CDR1 MNHEY, CDR2 SMNVEV (reference sequence). CDR3 region: CASRPPAEIQVLFSTDTQYF. The DNA of the CDR3 is TGTGCCAGCAGGCCCCCAGCGGAGATCCAAGTACTTTTTAGCACAGATACGCAGTATTTT.

This chain uses TRBV6-1 with TRBJ1-1, with D unclear. Germline V CDR1 and CDR2: MNHNS, SASEGT. V shed 4 bases and J shed 5 bases, with 14 bases lying between them. This CDR3 region has 14 residues. DNA for the CDR3: TGTGCCAGCAGTGCCCCCGGAAGTCGGACTGAAGCTTTCTTT. Encoded protein: CASSAPGSRTEAFF.

This rearrangement joins TRBV4-1 to TRBJ2-1; TRBD2 agrees at 9 bases. CDR1 is MGHRA and CDR2 is YSYEKL in the germline V gene. V was pared by 2 bases and J by 1 base, with 12 bases of the junction left unmatched. CDR3 length equals 19 residues. DNA for the CDR3: TGCGCCAGCAGCCAAATTTCTGCTAGCGGGATGCCATCCTACAATGAGCAGTTCTTC. This encodes CASSQISASGMPSYNEQFF.

The chain carries TRBV2 and TRBJ2-5; TRBD2 agrees at 15 bases. Germline CDR1 and CDR2: SNHLY and FYNNEI. The CDR3 extends over 15 amino acids. V was clipped by 3 bases and J by 4 bases; unmatched bases: 0. Here the CDR3 reads CASSEGLAGGETQYF. CDR3 DNA: TGTGCCAGCAGTGAGGGACTAGCGGGAGGAGAGACCCAGTACTTC.

The rearrangement uses TRBV6-6 and TRBJ2-7, with 7 nucleotides matching TRBD1. Germline CDR1 is MNHNY and CDR2 is SVGAGI (reference sequence). CDR3 size: 15 residues. V gave up 0 bases and J gave up 2 bases; unmatched junction bases: 4. The CDR3 bases are TGTGCCAGCAGTTACTCGCGGCAGGGGGCCTACGAGCAGTACTTC. Encoded protein: CASSYSRQGAYEQYF.

V is TRBV27 and J is TRBJ2-5; D unclear. Per the germline V gene, CDR1 is MNHEY and CDR2 is SMNVEV (reference sequence). The CDR3 has 13 residues. Trimming removed 3 bases from V and 2 bases from J, with 7 bases in between. The DNA for the CDR3 is TGTGCCAGCAGTTTCCTCCATCAAGAGACCCAGTACTTC. Protein sequence: CASSFLHQETQYF.

V is TRBV5-1 and J is TRBJ1-1; D not resolved. This CDR3 is 15 amino acids long. The V and J ends lost 4 bases and 1 base respectively, with 14 bases between them. The germline gives CDR1 SGHRS, CDR2 YFSETQ. The CDR3 bases are TGCGCCAGCAGCCCCCTCGGGGATCCGAACACTGAAGCTTTCTTT. This sequence encodes CASSPLGDPNTEAFF. The variable domain in full, with the rest retrieved from reference TRBV5-1 and TRBJ1-1, is KAGVTQTPRYLIKTRGQQVTLSCSPISGHRSVSWYQQTPGQGLQFLFEYFSETQRNKGNFPGRFSGRQFSNSRSEMNVSTLELGDSALYLCASSPLGDPNTEAFFGQGTRLTVV.

This chain uses TRBV27 with TRBJ2-4; 8 nucleotides match TRBD1. Per germline, CDR1 MNHEY and CDR2 SMNVEV (reference sequence). The CDR3 has 15 amino acids. Trimming removed 6 bases from V and 6 bases from J; junction bases left unmatched: 10. The CDR3 DNA follows: TGTGCCAGCAGAGGAAATACAGGGGGGCGAAACATTCAGTACTTC. As protein: CASRGNTGGRNIQYF.

The table lists this clone with a count of one. CDR3 in DNA: TGTGCCAGCACCGGTAGGGGGGGACCCCCAACTAATGAAAAACTGTTTTTT. This translates into CASTGRGGPPTNEKLFF. The chain couples TRBV5-6 to TRBJ1-4; the D gene is possibly TRBD1 (6 bases). V was pared by 6 bases and J by 0 bases, with 18 bases between. Germline V gene lookup returns CDR1 SGHDT and CDR2 YYEEEE. The CDR3 has 17 residues.

V usage is TRBV9 and J usage is TRBJ2-7; the match to TRBD2 covers 14 bases. Germline assignment: CDR1 SGDLS and CDR2 YYNGEE. V lost 3 bases, J lost 6 bases, and 23 bases stayed unmatched. This CDR3 spans 21 amino acids. Written as DNA, the CDR3 is TGTGCCAGCAGCGCCCTGACTAGCGGGAGGGTCTTGTCCCCCACCAGGGGCGAGCAGTACTTC. It specifies CASSALTSGRVLSPTRGEQYF.

The chain uses TRBV9 and TRBJ2-5; no reliable D call. The last part of the DNA fits TRBJ2-7 better; the J call may be wrong. The CDR3 has 15 residues. Germline-derived CDR1 and CDR2 are SGDLS and YYNGEE. The CDR3 region has the DNA TGTGCCAGCAGCGTTTACCTGTGTGGGGTCTACGAGCAGTACTTC. It yields the protein CASSVYLCGVYEQYF.

The rearrangement uses TRBV12-1 and TRBJ2-3. TRBV12-1 is a documented pseudogene. The length of the CDR3 is 15 residues. The CDR3 sequence: CASSAVGRSTDTQYF. DNA for the CDR3: TGTGCCAGCAGCGCCGTCGGGCGGTCAACAGATACGCAGTATTTT.

The chain has TRBV18 and TRBJ1-2, with 9 bases aligning to TRBD1. V lost 1 base and J lost 4; bases outside the gene matches: 16. CDR3 size: 19 residues. Looked up from germline, CDR1 is KGHSH and CDR2 is LQKENI. CDR3: CASSPRIRDRGSSFYGYTF. The CDR3 DNA reads TGTGCCAGCTCACCACGGATAAGAGACAGGGGGTCGTCCTTCTATGGCTACACCTTC.

J is TRBJ2-5 and V is TRBV7-3; D not resolved. With 1 base removed from V and 2 bases from J, the gap between germline ends came to 11 bases. CDR1 is SGHTA, CDR2 FQGTGA, per germline. This CDR3 contains 15 residues. The CDR3 DNA sequence: TGTGCCAGCAGCTTAAGGGGTAACACGCAAGAGACCCAGTACTTC. The encoded protein is CASSLRGNTQETQYF.

The chain couples TRBV28 to TRBJ2-7; TRBD1 matches at 7 bases. V lost 5 bases and J lost 2; bases outside the gene matches: 6. The CDR3 spans 14 residues. Per the germline V gene, CDR1 is MDHEN and CDR2 is SYDVKM. The chain's CDR3 is CASSPGTAAYEQYF. CDR3 bases: TGTGCCAGCAGTCCCGGGACAGCCGCCTACGAGCAGTACTTC.

The chain couples TRBV4-1 to TRBJ2-7; possible D gene TRBD2, 5 bases. CDR3 length: 17 residues. V lost 0 bases and J lost 2, with 17 bases in between. Germline V gene data show CDR1 as MGHRA and CDR2 as YSYEKL. CDR3: CASSQDTLSGTPYEQYF. CDR3 sequence (DNA): TGCGCCAGCAGCCAAGATACCTTGTCGGGAACCCCCTACGAGCAGTACTTC.

This chain connects TRBV27 to TRBJ2-7; 7 positions match TRBD2. Trimming cost V 2 bases and J 1 base; bases outside gene matches: 14. CDR1 is MNHEY and CDR2 is SMNVEV in the germline V gene (reference sequence). The CDR3 has 18 amino acids. In DNA, the CDR3 is TGTGCCAGCAGTTTAAAGCTCCTTCGGGGCGGGAGTTCCTACGAGCAGTACTTC. It is translated as CASSLKLLRGGSSYEQYF.

The chain employs TRBV28 and TRBJ1-5; 7 bases agree with TRBD1. V lost 8 bases to trimming and J lost 4 bases; unmatched junction nucleotides: 8. This CDR3 region has 14 residues. CDR1 and CDR2 (germline): MDHEN, SYDVKM. The CDR3, as DNA: TGTGCCAGCTCTAGGACAGGCCCAAATCAGCCCCAGCATTTT. Its translation is CASSRTGPNQPQHF.

The CDR3 spells CAISESTRRGAIVAGTDTQYF. CDR3 nucleotide sequence: TGTGCCATCAGTGAGTCTACCCGACGGGGGGCTATCGTCGCGGGCACAGATACGCAGTATTTT. The V call is TRBV10-3, the J call TRBJ2-3, with D possibly being TRBD2 (7 bases). This CDR3 comprises 21 residues. Germline V lookup: CDR1 ENHRY, CDR2 SYGVKD. V was shortened by 0 bases and J by 1 base, with 26 bases between the two germline ends.

The rearrangement uses TRBV6-5 and TRBJ2-7; TRBD2 is a possible D gene (6 bases). The CDR3 consists of 14 residues. V was cut by 5 bases and J by 2 bases, with 13 bases left in between. CDR1 is MNHEY, CDR2 SVGAGI, per germline. CDR3 residues: CASSAGTGPYEQYF. The CDR3 DNA is TGTGCCAGCAGTGCGGGGACGGGACCCTACGAGCAGTACTTC.

The chain uses TRBV7-4 and TRBJ2-3; D unclear. The V gene's germline CDR1 is SGHVT and CDR2 SQSDAQ. Trimming took off 8 bases at V and 2 bases at J, with 14 bases between the two ends. The CDR3 sequence is 14 residues long. The CDR3 reads CASVGTEPTDTQYF. The CDR3 DNA reads as TGTGCCAGCGTCGGCACGGAGCCCACAGATACGCAGTATTTT.

This clone was seen a few times. The CDR3 DNA reads TGTGCCAGCAGCTTAGGACTAGCGGGAGAGACCCAGTACTTC. Its protein is CASSLGLAGETQYF. This chain joins TRBV11-1 and TRBJ2-5; 10 nucleotides line up with TRBD2. V dropped 1 base and J dropped 4; count of bases not matched to a gene: 0. The CDR3 is 14 residues long. In germline, CDR1 is SGHAT, CDR2 FQDESV (reference sequence).

V gene TRBV27 combines with J gene TRBJ2-1, with 10 bases lining up with TRBD2. V shed 5 bases and J 5 bases; nucleotides not matched to a gene: 9. CDR3 size: 16 residues. Germline CDR1 reads MNHEY; CDR2 reads SMNVEV (reference sequence). In DNA form, the CDR3 reads TGTGCCAGCAGTCCCTGGACTAGCGGTTTAAACAATGAGCAGTTCTTC. Translation: CASSPWTSGLNNEQFF.

V is TRBV21-1 and J is TRBJ2-7; the table's D call, TRBD2, has no DNA check behind it. TRBV21-1 is a documented pseudogene. This CDR3 spans 15 amino acids. The CDR3 region has the DNA TGTGCCAGCAGCTCCCCTTACGGCGGGGGTTACGAGCAGTACTTC. Amino acid sequence: CASSSPYGGGYEQYF.

J is TRBJ2-1 and V is TRBV6-1; 7 bases are a match to TRBD2. Germline V gene data show CDR1 as MNHNS and CDR2 as SASEGT. V was pared by 3 bases and J by 2 bases, with 7 bases of the junction left unmatched. There are 16 residues in the CDR3. Here the CDR3 DNA reads TGTGCCAGCAGTGATTCTGGGGGAGGGGCCTACAATGAGCAGTTCTTC. Protein product: CASSDSGGGAYNEQFF.

The rearrangement links TRBV9 to TRBJ2-2; weak D call: TRBD1 (5 bases). The CDR3 length is 16 residues. Looked up from germline, CDR1 is SGDLS and CDR2 is YYNGEE. V dropped 4 bases and J dropped 2 bases, with 15 bases sitting between them. CDR3 sequence reads: CASSPLDSSNTGELFF. CDR3 nucleotide sequence: TGTGCCAGCAGCCCACTCGACAGTTCTAACACCGGGGAGCTGTTTTTT.

This chain uses TRBV30 with TRBJ2-6, with D unclear. V shed 1 base and J shed 5 bases, with 12 bases lying between them. The germline V gene has CDR1 GTSNPN and CDR2 SVGIG (reference sequence). CDR3 size: 15 residues. As DNA, the CDR3 is TGTGCCTGGAGTGGCGATGCCGGTAGGGCCAACGTCCTGACTTTC. Translation: CAWSGDAGRANVLTF.